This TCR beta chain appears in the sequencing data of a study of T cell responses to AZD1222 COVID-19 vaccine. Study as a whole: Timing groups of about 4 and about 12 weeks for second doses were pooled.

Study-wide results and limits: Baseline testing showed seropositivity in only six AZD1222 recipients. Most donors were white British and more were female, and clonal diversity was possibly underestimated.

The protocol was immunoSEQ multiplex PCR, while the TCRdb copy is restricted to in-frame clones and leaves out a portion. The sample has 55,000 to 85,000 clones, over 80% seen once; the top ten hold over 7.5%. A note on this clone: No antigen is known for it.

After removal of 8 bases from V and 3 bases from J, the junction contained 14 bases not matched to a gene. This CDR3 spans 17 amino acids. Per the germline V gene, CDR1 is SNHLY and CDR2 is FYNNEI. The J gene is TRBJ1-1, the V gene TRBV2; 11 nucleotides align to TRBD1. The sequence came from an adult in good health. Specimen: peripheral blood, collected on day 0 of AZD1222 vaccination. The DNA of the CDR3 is TGTGCCAGCCCTTTACCCGGACAGGGGGCCAGGGACACTGAAGCTTTCTTT. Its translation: CASPLPGQGARDTEAFF.